The following is a TCR beta chain sequence with its context. Its antigen has not been determined. The junction differs from germline at one of its ends, possibly a read error. The trial excluded patients who had a history of autoimmune disease or who were on systemic immunosuppression. Peripheral blood for TCR sequencing was collected from all dose cohorts at baseline, on cycle 4 day 1, and on cycle 7 day 1. Samples were obtained from an open-label, multicenter, first-in-human phase I dose-escalation trial of ivuxolimab. Adults with locally advanced or metastatic melanoma, renal cell, hepatocellular, or head and neck squamous cell carcinoma were enrolled in the trial. CD4+ and CD8+ T cells were sorted separately from peripheral blood before TCR sequencing. The germline V gene yields MNHEY for CDR1 and SVGAGI for CDR2. The CDR3 numbers 15 residues from cysteine through phenylalanine. The DNA shown is the 45-base CDR3, in frame from base 1.

This specimen belongs to a study of OX40 agonist ivuxolimab in advanced cancers. In terms of the full investigation: Ivuxolimab was a fully human IgG2 agonistic monoclonal antibody targeting the costimulatory receptor OX40 (CD134). Intravenous ivuxolimab was administered to patients every 2 weeks at six dose levels: 0.01, 0.1, 0.3, 1.5, 3 and 10 mg/kg. Among the roughly 54 dose-escalation patients, about 20 had hepatocellular carcinoma, approximately 15 melanoma, 9 renal cell carcinoma and 9 head and neck cancer. In the dose-escalation cohort, 82.7% of patients were male, and the mean age was approximately 55 years, with a range of 23 to 79. Prior anti-PD-1, anti-PD-L1 or anti-CTLA-4 therapy was permitted, and checkpoint inhibitors had been received by around 40% of dose-escalation patients. Partial responses occurred in three dose-escalation patients, of whom one had hepatocellular carcinoma and two had cutaneous melanoma. The purpose of peripheral TCRbeta sequencing was to test whether ivuxolimab changed TCR sequence diversity and led to clonal T-cell expansion. The monotherapy dose-escalation portion (N ≈ 50 patients) of the phase I ivuxolimab trial is reported in the paper. The paper as a whole reports these results and caveats: At doses of 0.1 to 3.0 mg/kg, clonal expansion of both CD4+ and CD8+ blood T cells was observed from baseline to week 6. Low levels of normalized T-cell clonal expansion were also seen in some nonresponding patients. Antigen specificity was not determined for the clonally expanded peripheral T cells. On average, CD8+ T cells showed more expanded clones than CD4+ T cells after ivuxolimab. In partial responders in the 0.1-3.0 mg/kg groups, normalized peripheral clonal expansion was found to be among the lowest, especially among CD8+ T cells.

Genomic DNA was extracted from sorted cells for sequencing of the TCRbeta CDR3 region. The immunoSEQ Assay was used for sequencing of TCRbeta CDR3 regions. TCRdb provides this immuneACCESS table in a form limited to in-frame rearrangements. Some clones are lacking; in checked studies, under half of them reflect an unresolved V gene, and why the rest are absent is not known. The sample table holds approximately 80,000 clones, of which around 91% were seen once. Together, the top ten hold approximately 0.3% of the sample. Material: CD4+ or CD8+ T cells sorted from blood, obtained in a trial of the OX40 agonist ivuxolimab. The chain couples TRBV6-5 to TRBJ2-7; a stretch of 10 junction bases matches TRBD2. The sequence came from an adult with an advanced solid tumor such as melanoma, head and neck, liver or kidney cancer. The CDR3 corresponds to CASSYERGGSHEQYF. The DNA is TGTGCCAGCAGTTACGAGCGGGGGGGCTCCCACGAGCAGTACTTC.